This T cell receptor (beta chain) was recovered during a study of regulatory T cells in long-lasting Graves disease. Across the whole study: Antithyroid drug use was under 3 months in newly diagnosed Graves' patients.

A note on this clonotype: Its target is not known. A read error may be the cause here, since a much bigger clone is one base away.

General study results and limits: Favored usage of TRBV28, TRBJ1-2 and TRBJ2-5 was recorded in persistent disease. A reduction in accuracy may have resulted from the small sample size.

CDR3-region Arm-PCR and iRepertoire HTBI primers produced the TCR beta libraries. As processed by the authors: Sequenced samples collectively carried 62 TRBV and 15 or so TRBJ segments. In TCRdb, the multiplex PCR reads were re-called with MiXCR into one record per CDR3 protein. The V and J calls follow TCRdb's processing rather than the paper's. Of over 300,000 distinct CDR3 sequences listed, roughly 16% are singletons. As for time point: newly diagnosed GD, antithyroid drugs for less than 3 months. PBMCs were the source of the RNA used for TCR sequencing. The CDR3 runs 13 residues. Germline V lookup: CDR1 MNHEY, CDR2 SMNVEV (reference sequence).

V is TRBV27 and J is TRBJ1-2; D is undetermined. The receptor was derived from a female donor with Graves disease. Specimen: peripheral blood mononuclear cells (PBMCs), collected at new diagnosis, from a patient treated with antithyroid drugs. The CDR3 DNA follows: TGTGCCGGCAGTTTATCGGGCGGGAATGGCTACACCTTC. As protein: CAGSLSGGNGYTF.